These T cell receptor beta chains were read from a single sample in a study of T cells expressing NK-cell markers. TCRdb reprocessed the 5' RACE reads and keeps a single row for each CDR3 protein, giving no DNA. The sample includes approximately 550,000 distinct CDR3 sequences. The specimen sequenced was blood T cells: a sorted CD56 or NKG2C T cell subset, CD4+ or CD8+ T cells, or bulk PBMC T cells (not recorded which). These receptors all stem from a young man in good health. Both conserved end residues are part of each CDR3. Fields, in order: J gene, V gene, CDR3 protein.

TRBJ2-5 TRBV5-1 CASSSLWGGNNGGQETQYF
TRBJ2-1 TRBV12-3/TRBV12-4 CASSGPLLGSEQFF
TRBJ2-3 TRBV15 CATRSGSASTDTQYF
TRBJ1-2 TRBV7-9 CASTASAYGYTF
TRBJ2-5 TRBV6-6 CASRSGGVETQYF
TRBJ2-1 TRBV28 CASSLKGLQGEQFF
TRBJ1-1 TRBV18 CASSPTSMNTEAFF
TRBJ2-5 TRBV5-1 CASSPTGVRETQYF
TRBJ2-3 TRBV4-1 CASSQVGRKPTDTQYF
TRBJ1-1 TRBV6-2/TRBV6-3 CASTLTGTMNTEAFF
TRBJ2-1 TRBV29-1 CSVEERGTLYNEQFF
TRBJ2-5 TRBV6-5 CASSADSETQYF
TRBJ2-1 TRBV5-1 CASSLGTSGSSYNEQFF
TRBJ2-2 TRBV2 CASRYGTSFEPGELFF
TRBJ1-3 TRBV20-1 CSARDQRRAGNTIYF
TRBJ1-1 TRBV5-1 CASSLASQGATTEAFF
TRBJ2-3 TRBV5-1 CASSWGQGTDTQYF
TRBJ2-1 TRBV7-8 CASSFLLAGRNEQFF
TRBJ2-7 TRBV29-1 CSARRPPGPLAGVSYEQYF
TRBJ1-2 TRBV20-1 CSARDLGGQGSNYGYTF
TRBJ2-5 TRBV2 CASSVEGVWETQYF
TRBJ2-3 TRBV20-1 CSARAPGWARPDTQYF
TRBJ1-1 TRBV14 CASSQEATVLGTEAFF
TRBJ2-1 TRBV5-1 CASSSISGRANEQFF
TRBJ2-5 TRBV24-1 CATSDRGDIQETQYF
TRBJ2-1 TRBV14 CASSQGLAKGEQFF
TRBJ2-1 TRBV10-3 CAIRGIAGEIYNEQFF
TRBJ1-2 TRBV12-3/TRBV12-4 CASSLWGQDGYTF
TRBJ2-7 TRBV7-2 CASSQGIYEQYF
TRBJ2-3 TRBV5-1 CASSGSAGTDTQYF